What follows are 30 T cell receptor beta chains derived from one specimen sequenced in a study of blood T cell repertoires in COVID-19. Profiled with immunoSEQ multiplex PCR; TCRdb holds only in-frame clones, not every one. The sample lists 95,000 to 100,000 clones; around 85% were seen once. Sequenced material: peripheral blood. The source of these receptors is a woman in her 70s with active or convalescent COVID-19.

This chain joins TRBV28 and TRBJ1-2; TRBD1 agrees at 8 bases. The J segment lost 3 bases and the V segment lost 5 bases, leaving 8 bases of the junction unmatched. The V gene's germline CDR1 is MDHEN and CDR2 SYDVKM. CDR3 length equals 15 residues. CDR3 sequence reads: CASSRTGRDDYGYTF. The CDR3 DNA reads TGTGCCAGCAGTCGGACAGGGCGGGATGACTATGGCTACACCTTC.

This rearrangement joins TRBV6-2 or TRBV6-3 to TRBJ1-1; weak D call: TRBD1 (6 bases). Trimming shortened V by 6 bases and J by 1 base, and 9 bases separated the two germline ends. Per the germline V gene, CDR1 is MNHEY and CDR2 is SVGEGT. CDR3 length equals 13 residues. The CDR3 nucleotides read TGTGCCAGCAGCGAACAGGGGAACACTGAAGCTTTCTTT. This sequence encodes CASSEQGNTEAFF.

The chain combines TRBV12-3 or TRBV12-4 with TRBJ1-2; possible D gene TRBD1, 5 bases. Trimming cost V 6 bases and J 3 bases, with 11 bases left between them. The CDR3 is 13 amino acids. The CDR3 protein is CASRLTGYYGYTF. CDR3 DNA sequence: TGTGCCAGCAGATTAACAGGTTACTATGGCTACACCTTC.

This CDR3 reads CASSLGAAEQFF. In nucleotides, the CDR3 is TGTGCCAGCAGCTTGGGGGCCGCGGAGCAGTTCTTC. V usage is TRBV5-6 and J usage is TRBJ2-1; D gene ambiguous. This CDR3 has 12 amino acids. Germline CDR1 SGHDT, CDR2 YYEEEE. With 0 bases removed from V and 10 bases from J, the gap between germline ends came to 8 bases.

This sequence joins TRBV28 and TRBJ2-7; the D gene is possibly TRBD1 (6 bases). Trimming left V 7 bases short and J 2 bases short, with 12 bases between. Germline assignment: CDR1 MDHEN and CDR2 SYDVKM. This CDR3 has 13 amino acids. In nucleotides, the CDR3 is TGTGCCAGCAATCGACAGGCAGCCTACGAGCAGTACTTC. Residues: CASNRQAAYEQYF. Combining the CDR3 with reference TRBV28 and TRBJ2-7 gives the whole variable domain DVKVTQSSRYLVKRTGEKVFLECVQDMDHENMFWYRQDPGLGLRLIYFSYDVKMKEKGDIPEGYSVSREKKERFSLILESASTNQTSMYLCASNRQAAYEQYFGPGTRLTVT.

This chain connects TRBV11-3 to TRBJ2-1; the D gene is possibly TRBD1 (5 bases). The V gene's germline CDR1 is SGHNT and CDR2 YENEEA. The CDR3 is made up of 11 amino acids. V was trimmed by 8 bases and J by 5 bases, leaving 7 bases between them. As DNA, the CDR3 is TGTGCCAGCTCGACAGACAATGAGCAGTTCTTC. Translated: CASSTDNEQFF.

This chain connects TRBV7-2 to TRBJ1-5; D not certain. Germline CDR1 is SGHTA and CDR2 is FQGNSA. The V end was cut by 3 bases, the J end by 3 bases, with 3 bases between. CDR3 length: 12 residues. DNA for the CDR3: TGTGCCAGCAGCTTCTTCAATCAGCCCCAGCATTTT. This encodes CASSFFNQPQHF.

The chain uses TRBV7-8 and TRBJ2-7; the D gene is possibly TRBD1 (6 bases). V lost 0 bases and J 3 bases, leaving 12 bases between the germline ends. The CDR3 has 15 residues. Germline assignment: CDR1 SGHVS and CDR2 FQNEAQ. CDR3 sequence: CASSLAGAVVYEQYF. In nucleotides, the CDR3 is TGTGCCAGCAGCTTAGCGGGGGCAGTTGTCTACGAGCAGTACTTC.

The chain is built from TRBV5-4 and TRBJ1-5; TRBD1 matches 7 bases. The germline CDR1 and CDR2 sequences are SGHNT and YYREEE (reference sequence). V shed 2 bases and J 5 bases; nucleotides not matched to a gene: 1. This CDR3 is 13 amino acids long. The CDR3 loop is CASSFGQDQPQHF. The CDR3 region has the DNA TGTGCCAGCAGCTTCGGACAGGATCAGCCCCAGCATTTT.

Note on this clone: The sample has other DNA sequences that encode this CDR3 too. The chain recombines TRBV2 with TRBJ2-1, with 11 bases that match TRBD2. V dropped 5 bases and J dropped 5; count of bases not matched to a gene: 2. The germline gives CDR1 SNHLY, CDR2 FYNNEI. The CDR3 length is 14 residues. CDR3 loop: CASSTSGGDNEQFF. CDR3 sequence (DNA): TGTGCCAGCAGTACTAGCGGGGGAGACAATGAGCAGTTCTTC.

The chain couples TRBV29-1 to TRBJ2-5, with 13 bases aligning to TRBD2. The V segment lost 1 base and the J segment 0 bases; nucleotides outside the gene matches: 2. CDR3 length: 16 residues. Germline V CDR1 and CDR2: SQVTM, ANQGSEA. DNA of the CDR3: TGCAGCGTTGAAGGAACTAGCGGGGGGGACCAAGAGACCCAGTACTTC. Amino acids: CSVEGTSGGDQETQYF.

J is TRBJ2-1 and V is TRBV29-1; 7 nucleotides match TRBD2. The CDR3 covers 12 residues. The V gene end was trimmed by 7 bases and the J gene end by 7 bases; junction bases not matched to a gene: 7. CDR1 is SQVTM, CDR2 ANQGSEA, per germline. The CDR3 nucleotides read TGCAGCGGGGGTCAACTAGCGAATGAGCAGTTCTTC. Its protein is CSGGQLANEQFF.

This rearrangement joins TRBV2 to TRBJ2-5, with D possibly matching TRBD1 (6 bases). The CDR3 is 14 amino acids. The ends were cut back, 4 bases at V and 2 bases at J, with 11 bases in the middle. Per germline, CDR1 SNHLY and CDR2 FYNNEI. The CDR3 DNA follows: TGTGCCAGCAGTGGCCAGGGGCCTCAAGAGACCCAGTACTTC. This gives the protein CASSGQGPQETQYF.

This chain connects TRBV4-3 to TRBJ2-5; possible D gene TRBD1, 5 bases. V was cut by 0 bases and J by 5 bases, with 10 bases left in between. Germline lookup yields CDR1 LGHNA and CDR2 YSLEER. The CDR3 spans 14 residues. The CDR3 DNA is TGCGCCAGCAGCCAAGATCTCAGGGCCGAGACCCAGTACTTC. This encodes CASSQDLRAETQYF.

The gene calls are TRBV7-2 and TRBJ2-3; 7 positions match TRBD2. V was pared by 6 bases and J by 1 base, with 10 bases of the junction left unmatched. Germline V gives CDR1 SGHTA, CDR2 FQGNSA. The CDR3 is 16 amino acids. The CDR3 here is CASSPPGGSGTDTQYF. As DNA, the CDR3 is TGTGCCAGCAGTCCCCCGGGGGGTAGCGGCACAGATACGCAGTATTTT.

The chain uses TRBV18 and TRBJ2-7; the match to TRBD1 covers 9 bases. Trimming cost V 3 bases and J 7 bases; bases outside gene matches: 10. The germline V gene encodes CDR1 KGHSH and CDR2 LQKENI. CDR3 length: 15 amino acids. In nucleotides, the CDR3 is TGTGCCAGCTCACCCGACAGGGGGGGAGTGGGGGAGCAGTACTTC. This codes for CASSPDRGGVGEQYF.

In this sample, this clone turned up once. The chain has TRBV25-1 and TRBJ2-1; 10 nucleotides match TRBD1. J lost 9 bases, V lost 0 bases, and 8 bases had no gene match. CDR1 and CDR2 from the germline V gene are MGHDK and SYGVNS. This CDR3 contains 16 residues. In nucleotides, the CDR3 is TGTGCCAGCAGTGAATATGCGGGACAGGGGCCGGGTGAGCAGTTCTTC. This codes for CASSEYAGQGPGEQFF.

The chain combines TRBV28 with TRBJ1-5; no clear D gene. V lost 8 bases, J lost 3 bases, and 14 bases lay in between. This CDR3 contains 14 residues. Looked up from germline, CDR1 is MDHEN and CDR2 is SYDVKM. CDR3 nucleotides: TGTGCCAGCTGCCACGGCGGTCCCAATCAGCCCCAGCATTTT. Encoded protein: CASCHGGPNQPQHF.

This CDR3 is CASSDPKGQGSGEQYF. CDR3 sequence (DNA): TGCGCCAGCAGTGACCCCAAGGGACAGGGGTCCGGGGAGCAGTACTTC. The chain combines TRBV10-1 with TRBJ2-7, with 10 bases fitting TRBD1. This CDR3 comprises 16 residues. CDR1 and CDR2 from the germline V gene are WNHNN and SYGVQD (reference sequence). The V segment lost 3 bases and the J segment 7 bases; nucleotides outside the gene matches: 12.

The chain joins TRBV7-8 to TRBJ1-2; 8 bases map to TRBD1. The CDR3 sequence is 17 residues long. V lost 4 bases, J lost 2 bases, and 12 bases stayed unmatched. Looked up from germline, CDR1 is SGHVS and CDR2 is FQNEAQ. CDR3 DNA sequence: TGTGCCAGCAGCTCCAGGGGGACAGGCGCCTCCAACTATGGCTACACCTTC. Translation: CASSSRGTGASNYGYTF.

The chain uses TRBV5-8 and TRBJ2-7; possibly TRBD2 for D (6 bases). V was shortened by 4 bases and J by 3 bases, with 11 bases between the two germline ends. This CDR3 comprises 13 residues. CDR1 SGHTS and CDR2 YDEGEE come from the germline V gene. Written as DNA, the CDR3 is TGTGCCAGCAGCGGCGGGAACGACTACGAGCAGTACTTC. Translated, it gives CASSGGNDYEQYF.

As to this clone: A read error may produce the germline difference seen at one junction end. The V gene is TRBV3-1 (or the pseudogene TRBV3-2), the J gene TRBJ2-7; a possible D gene is TRBD1 (5 bases). The CDR3 sequence is 15 residues long. Looked up from germline, CDR1 is LGHDT and CDR2 is YNNKEL (reference sequence). The CDR3 protein is CASSRGVGLEYVQYF. In DNA form, the CDR3 reads TGTGCCAGCAGTCGTGGTGTGGGGCTCGAATACGTGCAGTACTTC.

The chain has TRBV28 and TRBJ1-3; D call uncertain. Trimming pared 4 bases from V and 1 base from J, leaving 8 bases between. The CDR3 spans 14 residues. CDR1 is MDHEN and CDR2 is SYDVKM in the germline V gene. CDR3 protein: CASSSPGSGNTIYF. For the CDR3, the DNA is TGTGCCAGCAGTTCCCCGGGATCTGGAAACACCATATATTTT.

This chain uses TRBV30 with TRBJ2-2; no clear D. Germline lookup yields CDR1 GTSNPN and CDR2 SVGIG (reference sequence). The CDR3 sequence is 13 residues long. Trimming removed 2 bases from V and 2 bases from J, with 6 bases in between. CDR3 in DNA: TGTGCCTGGAGTCCGGGTAACACCGGGGAGCTGTTTTTT. It translates to CAWSPGNTGELFF.

This chain uses TRBV29-1 with TRBJ1-4; D uncertain. The germline V gene has CDR1 SQVTM and CDR2 ANQGSEA. Trimming removed 4 bases from V and 2 bases from J, with 5 bases in between. The CDR3 loop spans 12 amino acids. The CDR3 DNA sequence: TGCAGCGTTGGGGCGACTAATGAAAAACTGTTTTTT. It yields the protein CSVGATNEKLFF.

The V and J genes are TRBV7-6 and TRBJ1-6, with TRBD1 matching over 11 bases. The CDR3 loop spans 19 amino acids. CDR1 and CDR2 from the germline V gene are SGHVS and FNYEAQ. The trim removed 1 base at V and 1 base at J, leaving 6 bases unmatched. Written as DNA, the CDR3 is TGTGCCAGCAGCTTAGAGGGCGGGACAGGGGGTTCCTATAATTCACCCCTCCACTTT. Its translation is CASSLEGGTGGSYNSPLHF.

This chain uses TRBV7-2 with TRBJ2-1; 11 nucleotides align to TRBD2. This CDR3 is built from 18 residues. CDR1 is SGHTA and CDR2 is FQGNSA in the germline V gene. The J segment lost 7 bases and the V segment lost 1 base, leaving 12 bases of the junction unmatched. The CDR3 spells CASSLGVSGRARRNEQFF. The DNA of the CDR3 is TGTGCCAGCAGCTTAGGAGTTAGCGGGAGGGCCCGACGGAATGAGCAGTTCTTC.

Only a few counts were recorded for this clone. The chain uses TRBV10-2 and TRBJ2-7; 8 nucleotides agree with TRBD1. J lost 4 bases, V lost 9 bases, and 11 bases had no gene match. The CDR3 loop spans 14 amino acids. Germline V gives CDR1 WSHSY, CDR2 SAAADI. The CDR3 here is CASKTGALSYEQYF. CDR3 DNA: TGCGCCAGTAAGACAGGGGCACTTTCATACGAGCAGTACTTC.

The rearrangement joins TRBV9 to TRBJ2-1, with 8 nucleotides matching TRBD2. Germline assignment: CDR1 SGDLS and CDR2 YYNGEE. The CDR3 spans 15 residues. J lost 3 bases, V lost 4 bases, and 6 bases had no gene match. CDR3 residues: CASSPSSGGYNEQFF. CDR3 in DNA: TGTGCCAGCAGCCCCTCCAGCGGGGGCTACAATGAGCAGTTCTTC. The complete variable domain, with remaining parts taken from reference TRBV9 and TRBJ2-1, reads DSGVTQTPKHLITATGQRVTLRCSPRSGDLSVYWYQQSLDQGLQFLIQYYNGEERAKGNILERFSAQQFPDLHSELNLSSLELGDSALYFCASSPSSGGYNEQFFGPGTRLTVL.

The gene calls are TRBV5-1 and TRBJ2-3; perhaps TRBD1 as D (5 bases). The CDR3 consists of 14 residues. Germline-derived CDR1 and CDR2 are SGHRS and YFSETQ. Trimming removed 0 bases from V and 4 bases from J, with 9 bases in between. This CDR3 is CASSLEQDADTQYF. CDR3 DNA: TGCGCCAGCAGCTTGGAACAGGACGCAGATACGCAGTATTTT. The entire variable domain, with the rest obtained from reference TRBV5-1 and TRBJ2-3, is as follows: KAGVTQTPRYLIKTRGQQVTLSCSPISGHRSVSWYQQTPGQGLQFLFEYFSETQRNKGNFPGRFSGRQFSNSRSEMNVSTLELGDSALYLCASSLEQDADTQYFGPGTRLTVL.